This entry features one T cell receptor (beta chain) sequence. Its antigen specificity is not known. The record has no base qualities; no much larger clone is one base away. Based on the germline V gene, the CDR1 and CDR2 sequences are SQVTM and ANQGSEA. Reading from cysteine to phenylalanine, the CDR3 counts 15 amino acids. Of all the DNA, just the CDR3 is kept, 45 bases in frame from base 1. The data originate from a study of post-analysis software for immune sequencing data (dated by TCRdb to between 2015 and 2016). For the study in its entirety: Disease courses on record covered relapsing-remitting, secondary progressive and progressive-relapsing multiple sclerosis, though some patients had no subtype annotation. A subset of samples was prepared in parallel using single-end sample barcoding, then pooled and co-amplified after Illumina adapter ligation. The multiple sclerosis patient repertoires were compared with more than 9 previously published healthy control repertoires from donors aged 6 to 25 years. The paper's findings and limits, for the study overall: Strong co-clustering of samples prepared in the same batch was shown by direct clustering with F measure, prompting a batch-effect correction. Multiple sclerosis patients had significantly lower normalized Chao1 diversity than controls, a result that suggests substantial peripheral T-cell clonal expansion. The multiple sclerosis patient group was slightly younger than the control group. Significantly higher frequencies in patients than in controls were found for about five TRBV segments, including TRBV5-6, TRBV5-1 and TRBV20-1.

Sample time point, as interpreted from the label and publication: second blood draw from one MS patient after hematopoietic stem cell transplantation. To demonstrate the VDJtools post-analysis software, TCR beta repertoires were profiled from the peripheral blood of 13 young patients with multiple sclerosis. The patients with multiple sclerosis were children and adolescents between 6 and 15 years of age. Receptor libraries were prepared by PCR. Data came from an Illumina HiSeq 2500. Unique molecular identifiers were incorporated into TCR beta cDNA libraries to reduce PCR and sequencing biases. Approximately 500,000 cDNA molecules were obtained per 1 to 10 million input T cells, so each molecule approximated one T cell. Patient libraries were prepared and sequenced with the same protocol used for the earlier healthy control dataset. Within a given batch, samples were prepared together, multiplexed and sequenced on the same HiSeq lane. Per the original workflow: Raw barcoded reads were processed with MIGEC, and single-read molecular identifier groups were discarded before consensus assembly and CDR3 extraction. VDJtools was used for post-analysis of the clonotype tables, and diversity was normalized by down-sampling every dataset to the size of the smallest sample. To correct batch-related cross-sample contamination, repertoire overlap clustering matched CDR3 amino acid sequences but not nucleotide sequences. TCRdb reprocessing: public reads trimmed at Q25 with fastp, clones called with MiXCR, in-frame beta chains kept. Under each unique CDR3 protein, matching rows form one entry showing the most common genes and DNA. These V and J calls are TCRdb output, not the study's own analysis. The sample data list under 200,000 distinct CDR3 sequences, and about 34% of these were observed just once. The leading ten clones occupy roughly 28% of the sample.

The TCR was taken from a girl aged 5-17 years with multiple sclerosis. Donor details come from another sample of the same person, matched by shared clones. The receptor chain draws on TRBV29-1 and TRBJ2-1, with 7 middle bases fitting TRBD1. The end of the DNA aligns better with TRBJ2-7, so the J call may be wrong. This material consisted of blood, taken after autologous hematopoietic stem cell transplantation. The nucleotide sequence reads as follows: TGCAGCGTTGATTGGCAGGGGGTATCCTACAATGAGCAGTACTTC. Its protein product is CSVDWQGVSYNEQYF.